This record covers a single T cell receptor beta chain. The data originate from a study of OX40 agonist ivuxolimab in advanced cancers. J gave up 2 bases and V 6 bases, and 9 bases lay outside the gene matches. Germline V gene data show CDR1 as LGHNT and CDR2 as FRNRAP. The CDR3 spans 16 residues. TCRdb keeps only in-frame clones here, not all; method: immunoSEQ multiplex PCR. The data contain 75,000 to 90,000 clones, 85% to 95% of them singletons. This TCR was recovered from an adult with an advanced solid tumor such as melanoma, head and neck, liver or kidney cancer. The chain couples TRBV12-5 to TRBJ1-3; 8 nucleotides agree with TRBD1. The specimen was CD4+ or CD8+ T cells sorted from blood, collected in a trial of the OX40 agonist ivuxolimab. The CDR3 region has the DNA TGTGCTAGTGGCCTAACCCTGACAGGGGCTGGAAACACCATATATTTT. Amino acid sequence: CASGLTLTGAGNTIYF.